Following are 15 T cell receptor beta chains from one sample sequenced in a study of shared clonotypes between healthy human individuals. TCRdb keeps only in-frame clones here, not all; method: immunoSEQ multiplex PCR. The sample lists around 700,000 clones, around 72% occurring once. Sequenced input: memory CD4+ T cells sorted from blood. Documented subset: CD45RA-negative fraction. Receptors originate from a woman aged 30 to 39 in good health.

V usage is TRBV19 and J usage is TRBJ1-1; 9 bases agree with TRBD1. Per germline, CDR1 LNHDA and CDR2 SQIVND (reference sequence). V was clipped by 6 bases and J by 3 bases; unmatched bases: 14. The CDR3 has 17 residues. The CDR3 DNA sequence: TGTGCCAGTAGCACCGGTCCCGGGACAGGGACCCACACTGAAGCTTTCTTT. Translated: CASSTGPGTGTHTEAFF.

J is TRBJ2-5 and V is TRBV28; 8 bases line up with TRBD1. CDR3 length: 16 amino acids. V was pared by 6 bases and J by 4 bases, with 13 bases of the junction left unmatched. Germline V CDR1 and CDR2: MDHEN, SYDVKM. This chain's CDR3 is CASSLAAGTGIETQYF. CDR3 DNA sequence: TGTGCCAGCAGCCTTGCAGCCGGGACAGGAATAGAGACCCAGTACTTC. Variable domain in full (rest from reference TRBV28 and TRBJ2-5): DVKVTQSSRYLVKRTGEKVFLECVQDMDHENMFWYRQDPGLGLRLIYFSYDVKMKEKGDIPEGYSVSREKKERFSLILESASTNQTSMYLCASSLAAGTGIETQYFGPGTRLLVL.

This clone was detected a few times. The J gene is TRBJ2-1, the V gene TRBV19, with D perhaps TRBD2 (6 bases). Per germline, CDR1 LNHDA and CDR2 SQIVND (reference sequence). The V end lost 7 bases, the J end lost 1 base, and 11 bases lay between the germline ends. This CDR3 has 14 residues. The CDR3 spells CASTGGESYNEQFF. The CDR3 DNA sequence: TGTGCCAGTACTGGCGGGGAATCCTACAATGAGCAGTTCTTC. The variable domain in full, completed from reference TRBV19 and TRBJ2-1, reads DGGITQSPKYLFRKEGQNVTLSCEQNLNHDAMYWYRQDPGQGLRLIYYSQIVNDFQKGDIAEGYSVSREKKESFPLTVTSAQKNPTAFYLCASTGGESYNEQFFGPGTRLTVL.

The V and J genes are TRBV2 and TRBJ1-4, with unresolved D. Trimming removed 7 bases from V and 4 bases from J, with 10 bases in between. The length of the CDR3 is 13 residues. The germline V gene encodes CDR1 SNHLY and CDR2 FYNNEI. The CDR3 DNA is TGTGCCAGCAAGGAGCGAGTTAATGAAAAACTGTTTTTT. It encodes CASKERVNEKLFF. The variable domain in full, completed from reference TRBV2 and TRBJ1-4, reads EPEVTQTPSHQVTQMGQEVILRCVPISNHLYFYWYRQILGQKVEFLVSFYNNEISEKSEIFDDQFSVERPDGSNFTLKIRSTKLEDSAMYFCASKERVNEKLFFGSGTQLSVL.

J is TRBJ1-5 and V is TRBV7-8; 7 nucleotides line up with TRBD1. Germline CDR1 SGHVS, CDR2 FQNEAQ. V gave up 0 bases and J gave up 7 bases; unmatched junction bases: 3. This CDR3 region has 14 residues. The CDR3 spells CASSLAGGGQPQHF. CDR3 nucleotide sequence: TGTGCCAGCAGCTTAGCGGGAGGGGGCCAGCCCCAGCATTTT.

CDR3 sequence: CASSLSPGGNNEQYF. In DNA, the CDR3 is TGCGCCAGCAGCTTGTCGCCAGGGGGCAACAACGAGCAGTACTTC. The chain recombines TRBV5-1 with TRBJ2-7; 8 nucleotides line up with TRBD1. V shed 1 base and J 5 bases; nucleotides not matched to a gene: 8. The CDR3 loop spans 15 amino acids. CDR1 is SGHRS and CDR2 is YFSETQ in the germline V gene.

CDR3 DNA sequence: TGTGCCAGCAGCCGGGGACAGGTCACAGATACGCAGTATTTT. As protein: CASSRGQVTDTQYF. The chain employs TRBV5-5 and TRBJ2-3; 8 bases fit TRBD1. V lost 4 bases, J lost 2 bases, and 3 bases stayed unmatched. CDR3 length: 14 amino acids. CDR1 is SGHKS and CDR2 is YYEKEE in the germline V gene (reference sequence). Filled out from reference TRBV5-5 and TRBJ2-3, the complete variable domain reads DAGVTQSPTHLIKTRGQQVTLRCSPISGHKSVSWYQQVLGQGPQFIFQYYEKEERGRGNFPDRFSARQFPNYSSELNVNALLLGDSALYLCASSRGQVTDTQYFGPGTRLTVL.

The chain carries TRBV4-2 and TRBJ1-1, with D perhaps matching TRBD1 (5 bases). CDR3 length: 21 residues. V was clipped by 1 base and J by 5 bases, with 32 bases between them. Germline CDR1 and CDR2: LGHNA and YNFKEQ. The CDR3 spells CASSQVALGAGNIYGLTEAFF. In DNA form, the CDR3 reads TGTGCCAGCAGCCAAGTGGCTTTAGGGGCCGGTAACATATACGGATTAACTGAAGCTTTCTTT.

This clone was detected only once. The chain has TRBV5-1 and TRBJ2-7; unclear D gene. The CDR3 is 13 residues long. Trimming removed 0 bases from V and 6 bases from J, with 10 bases in between. Germline CDR1 is SGHRS and CDR2 is YFSETQ. This chain's CDR3 is CASSLAPPTEQYF. The DNA of the CDR3 is TGCGCCAGCAGCTTGGCCCCTCCCACCGAGCAGTACTTC.

This clone was counted once. V is TRBV5-8 and J is TRBJ2-7; 9 bases are shared with TRBD2. The CDR3 is made up of 14 amino acids. Trimming cost V 4 bases and J 3 bases; bases outside gene matches: 5. Germline V gene data show CDR1 as SGHTS and CDR2 as YDEGEE. The CDR3 loop reads CASSRGAGGYEQYF. The DNA for the CDR3 is TGTGCCAGCAGCCGCGGAGCGGGAGGCTACGAGCAGTACTTC.

The V gene is TRBV19, the J gene TRBJ1-2; the match to TRBD1 covers 8 bases. Germline V gene data show CDR1 as LNHDA and CDR2 as SQIVND (reference sequence). CDR3 size: 15 residues. V shed 6 bases, J shed 1 base, and the junction held 7 bases outside the gene matches. The CDR3 here is CASRKRGQGNYGYTF. DNA for the CDR3: TGTGCCAGTAGAAAGAGAGGACAGGGTAACTATGGCTACACCTTC.

The gene calls are TRBV6-5 and TRBJ2-7; 11 bases agree with TRBD2. The CDR3 is 15 amino acids. Unmatched junction bases numbered 4, after V lost 6 bases and J lost 0 bases. CDR1 MNHEY and CDR2 SVGAGI come from the germline V gene. The CDR3 protein is CASREGLADSYEQYF. The CDR3 DNA sequence: TGTGCCAGCAGAGAGGGACTAGCGGACTCCTACGAGCAGTACTTC.

The gene calls are TRBV28 and TRBJ2-7; 10 nucleotides agree with TRBD1. Germline V gives CDR1 MDHEN, CDR2 SYDVKM. V gave up 5 bases and J gave up 0 bases; unmatched junction bases: 4. The CDR3 runs to 15 residues. CDR3 bases: TGTGCCAGCAGTACCCGGGACAGGGGCTCCTACGAGCAGTACTTC. This codes for CASSTRDRGSYEQYF.

This clone was seen only a few times. The chain has TRBV11-2 and TRBJ2-1; 10 bases map to TRBD2. This CDR3 spans 15 amino acids. Germline lookup yields CDR1 SGHAT and CDR2 FQNNGV. The J segment lost 7 bases and the V segment lost 4 bases, leaving 7 bases of the junction unmatched. CDR3 bases: TGTGCCAGCAGCTCCACAGCGGGAGGGGGTAATGAGCAGTTCTTC. This codes for CASSSTAGGGNEQFF.

The V call is TRBV5-1, the J call TRBJ2-2; D could derive from TRBD1 or TRBD2 (5 bases each). V dropped 0 bases and J dropped 7 bases, with 13 bases sitting between them. Germline CDR1 SGHRS, CDR2 YFSETQ. The CDR3 is 15 residues long. The CDR3 reads CASSLDSTRGGELFF. CDR3 sequence (DNA): TGCGCCAGCAGCTTGGACTCGACGAGGGGCGGGGAGCTGTTTTTT.